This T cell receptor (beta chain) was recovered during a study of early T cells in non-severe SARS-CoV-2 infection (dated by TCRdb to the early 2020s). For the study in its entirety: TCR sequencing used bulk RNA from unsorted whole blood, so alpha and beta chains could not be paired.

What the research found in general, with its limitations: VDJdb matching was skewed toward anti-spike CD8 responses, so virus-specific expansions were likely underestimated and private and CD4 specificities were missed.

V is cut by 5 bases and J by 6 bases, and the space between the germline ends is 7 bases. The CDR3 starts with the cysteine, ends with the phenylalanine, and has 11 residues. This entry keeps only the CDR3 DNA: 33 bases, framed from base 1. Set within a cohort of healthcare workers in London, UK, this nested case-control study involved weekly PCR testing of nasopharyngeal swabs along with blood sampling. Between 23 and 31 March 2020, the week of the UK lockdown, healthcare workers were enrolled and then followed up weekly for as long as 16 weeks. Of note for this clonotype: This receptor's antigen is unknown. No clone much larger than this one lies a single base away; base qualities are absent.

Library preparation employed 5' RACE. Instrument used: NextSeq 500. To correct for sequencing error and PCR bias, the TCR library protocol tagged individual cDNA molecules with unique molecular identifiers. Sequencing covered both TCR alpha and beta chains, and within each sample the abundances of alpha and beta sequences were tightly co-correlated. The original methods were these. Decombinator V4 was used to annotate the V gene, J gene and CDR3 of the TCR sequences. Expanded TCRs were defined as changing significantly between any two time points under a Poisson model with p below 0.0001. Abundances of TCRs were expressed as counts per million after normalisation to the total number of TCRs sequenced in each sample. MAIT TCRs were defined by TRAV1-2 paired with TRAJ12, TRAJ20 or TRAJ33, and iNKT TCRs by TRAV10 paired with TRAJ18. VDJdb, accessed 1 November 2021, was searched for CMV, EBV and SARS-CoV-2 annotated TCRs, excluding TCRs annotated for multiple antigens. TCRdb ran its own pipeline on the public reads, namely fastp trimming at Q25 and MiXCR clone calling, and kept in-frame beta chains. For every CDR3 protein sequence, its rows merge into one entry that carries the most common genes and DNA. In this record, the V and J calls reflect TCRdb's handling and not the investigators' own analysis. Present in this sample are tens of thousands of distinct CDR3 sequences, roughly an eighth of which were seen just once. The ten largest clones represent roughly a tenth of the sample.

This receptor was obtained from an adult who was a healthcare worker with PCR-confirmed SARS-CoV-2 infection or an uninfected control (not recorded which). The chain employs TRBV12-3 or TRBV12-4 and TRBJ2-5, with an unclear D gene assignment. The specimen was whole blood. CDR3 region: CASSGTKTQYF. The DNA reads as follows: TGTGCCAGCAGTGGAACAAAGACCCAGTACTTC.